These T cell receptor beta chains were read from a single sample in a study of blood T cell repertoires in COVID-19. The table came from immunoSEQ multiplex PCR; TCRdb's copy has only in-frame clones and leaves some out. The data contain a few hundred thousand clones, 75% to 90% of them singletons. Source material: PBMCs or T cells enriched from blood (not recorded which). These receptors were obtained from a man aged 18 to 29 who had recovered from COVID-19. The CDR3 runs from the conserved cysteine through the conserved F or W. D genes are given only for firm matches. Size is omitted from some rows. Given values are once, few, many or a class for expanded clones.

J gene: TRBJ2-2; V gene: TRBV5-4; clone size: -; D gene: -; CDR3 protein: CASSRGKGAGSMTGELFF; CDR3 DNA: TGTGCCAGCAGCCGGGGGAAGGGGGCTGGTAGTATGACCGGGGAGCTGTTTTTT
J gene: TRBJ1-5; V gene: TRBV6-2/TRBV6-3; clone size: -; D gene: -; CDR3 protein: CASSSRTALYQPQHF; CDR3 DNA: TGTGCCAGCAGTTCCAGGACAGCCCTCTATCAGCCCCAGCATTTT
J gene: TRBJ1-5; V gene: TRBV7-2; clone size: few; D gene: -; CDR3 protein: CASSLQGGDQPQHF; CDR3 DNA: TGTGCCAGCAGCTTACAGGGTGGGGATCAGCCCCAGCATTTT
J gene: TRBJ1-6; V gene: TRBV28; clone size: -; D gene: -; CDR3 protein: CASRKTHSPLHF; CDR3 DNA: TGTGCCAGCAGAAAGACACATTCACCCCTCCACTTT
J gene: TRBJ2-3; V gene: TRBV3-1/TRBV3-2; clone size: -; D gene: TRBD2; CDR3 protein: CASSPSSGGSAVTQYF; CDR3 DNA: TGTGCCAGCAGCCCCTCTAGCGGGGGGTCCGCGGTAACGCAGTATTTT
J gene: TRBJ2-7; V gene: TRBV5-8; clone size: -; D gene: -; CDR3 protein: CASSLASTVYEQYF; CDR3 DNA: TGTGCCAGCAGCTTGGCCTCCACGGTCTACGAGCAGTACTTC
J gene: TRBJ1-5; V gene: TRBV28; clone size: -; D gene: -; CDR3 protein: CASSYGGGAALNQPQHF; CDR3 DNA: TGTGCCAGCAGTTACGGTGGTGGGGCAGCACTCAATCAGCCCCAGCATTTT
J gene: TRBJ2-5; V gene: TRBV6-5; clone size: -; D gene: -; CDR3 protein: CASRLRETQYF; CDR3 DNA: TGTGCCAGCAGGCTAAGAGAGACCCAGTACTTC
J gene: TRBJ1-2; V gene: TRBV2; clone size: -; D gene: TRBD1; CDR3 protein: CASSEGQSYGYTF; CDR3 DNA: TGTGCCAGCAGTGAGGGACAGAGCTATGGCTACACCTTC
J gene: TRBJ1-1; V gene: TRBV29-1; clone size: -; D gene: -; CDR3 protein: CSVERTDSTEAFF; CDR3 DNA: TGCAGCGTTGAACGTACTGATAGCACTGAAGCTTTCTTT
J gene: TRBJ2-3; V gene: TRBV11-2; clone size: -; D gene: TRBD2; CDR3 protein: CASSHPLAGRTDTQYF; CDR3 DNA: TGTGCCAGCAGCCACCCCCTAGCGGGAAGGACAGATACGCAGTATTTT
J gene: TRBJ2-1; V gene: TRBV5-6; clone size: -; D gene: -; CDR3 protein: CASTGLARYEQFF; CDR3 DNA: TGTGCCAGCACCGGACTGGCGCGATATGAGCAGTTCTTC
J gene: TRBJ2-1; V gene: TRBV10-1; clone size: once; D gene: -; CDR3 protein: CASSRGIYNEQFF; CDR3 DNA: TGCGCCAGCTCTCGAGGCATCTACAATGAGCAGTTCTTC
J gene: TRBJ2-7; V gene: TRBV27; clone size: -; D gene: TRBD2; CDR3 protein: CASSRQAGVHYEQYF; CDR3 DNA: TGTGCCAGCAGTCGTCAGGCGGGAGTTCATTACGAGCAGTACTTC
J gene: TRBJ1-5; V gene: TRBV7-9; clone size: -; D gene: -; CDR3 protein: CASSWDSNQPQHF; CDR3 DNA: TGTGCCAGCAGCTGGGACTCCAATCAGCCCCAGCATTTT
J gene: TRBJ1-1; V gene: TRBV19; clone size: -; D gene: TRBD1; CDR3 protein: CASSIRPRDRAEAFF; CDR3 DNA: TGTGCCAGTAGTATCCGTCCCCGCGACAGGGCTGAAGCTTTCTTT
J gene: TRBJ1-1; V gene: TRBV7-2; clone size: once; D gene: -; CDR3 protein: CAQGGGSNLNTEAFF; CDR3 DNA: TGTGCCCAAGGGGGGGGGTCTAACTTAAACACTGAAGCTTTCTTT
J gene: TRBJ1-1; V gene: TRBV7-3; clone size: few; D gene: TRBD1; CDR3 protein: CASSLTYGTGAGTEAFF; CDR3 DNA: TGTGCCAGCAGCTTAACCTACGGGACAGGAGCGGGCACTGAAGCTTTCTTT
J gene: TRBJ1-5; V gene: TRBV6-2/TRBV6-3; clone size: -; D gene: -; CDR3 protein: CASSYSSREPLLYSNQPQHF; CDR3 DNA: TGTGCCAGCAGTTACTCAAGCCGGGAACCTCTACTATATAGCAATCAGCCCCAGCATTTT
J gene: TRBJ1-2; V gene: TRBV21-1; clone size: -; D gene: -; CDR3 protein: CASTHRQGSVYGYTF; CDR3 DNA: TGTGCCAGCACCCACAGGCAAGGGTCGGTTTATGGCTACACCTTC
J gene: TRBJ2-7; V gene: TRBV7-3; clone size: -; D gene: -; CDR3 protein: CASSLDGGPYEQYF; CDR3 DNA: TGTGCCAGCAGCTTAGACGGGGGTCCCTACGAGCAGTACTTC
J gene: TRBJ2-7; V gene: TRBV5-5; clone size: -; D gene: TRBD2; CDR3 protein: CASSWTSGGAAYEQYF; CDR3 DNA: TGTGCCAGCAGCTGGACTAGCGGGGGGGCTGCTTACGAGCAGTACTTC
J gene: TRBJ2-3; V gene: TRBV11-2; clone size: -; D gene: TRBD1; CDR3 protein: CASSTRGQGRWRDTQYF; CDR3 DNA: TGTGCCAGCAGCACCCGTGGACAGGGGAGATGGAGGGATACGCAGTATTTT
J gene: TRBJ2-5; V gene: TRBV18; clone size: -; D gene: TRBD2; CDR3 protein: CASSRDGTNPGETQYF; CDR3 DNA: TGTGCCAGCTCAAGGGACGGGACTAACCCGGGAGAGACCCAGTACTTC
J gene: TRBJ1-5; V gene: TRBV5-1; clone size: -; D gene: TRBD1; CDR3 protein: CASSPTGERGQPQHF; CDR3 DNA: TGCGCCAGCAGCCCGACAGGGGAGCGGGGCCAGCCCCAGCATTTT
J gene: TRBJ2-5; V gene: TRBV7-2; clone size: -; D gene: TRBD2; CDR3 protein: CASTQAGLETQYF; CDR3 DNA: TGTGCCAGCACCCAAGCGGGGCTAGAGACCCAGTACTTC
J gene: TRBJ2-2; V gene: TRBV4-3; clone size: -; D gene: TRBD2; CDR3 protein: CASSLTASGGRTGELFF; CDR3 DNA: TGCGCCAGCAGCCTCACCGCTAGCGGTGGGAGGACCGGGGAGCTGTTTTTT
J gene: TRBJ2-1; V gene: TRBV29-1; clone size: -; D gene: TRBD1; CDR3 protein: CSVEGTGGNFDEQFF; CDR3 DNA: TGCAGCGTTGAGGGGACAGGGGGAAATTTCGATGAGCAGTTCTTC
J gene: TRBJ1-6; V gene: TRBV6-5; clone size: -; D gene: TRBD1; CDR3 protein: CASSRQGNNSPLHF; CDR3 DNA: TGTGCCAGCAGTCGACAGGGGAATAATTCACCCCTCCACTTT
J gene: TRBJ1-1; V gene: TRBV7-9; clone size: -; D gene: TRBD1; CDR3 protein: CASSWDSLNTEAFF; CDR3 DNA: TGTGCCAGCAGTTGGGACAGCCTGAACACTGAAGCTTTCTTT